The 21 T cell receptor beta chains presented below share a single source sample, sequenced in a study of OX40 agonist ivuxolimab in advanced cancers. Measured with immunoSEQ multiplex PCR; TCRdb has only the in-frame clones, and not every one. The sample lists 77,000 or so clones; around 87% were seen once. This specimen was CD4+ or CD8+ T cells sorted from blood, taken in a trial of the OX40 agonist ivuxolimab. The receptors shown here come from an adult with an advanced solid tumor such as melanoma, head and neck, liver or kidney cancer.

Worth noting for this clone: Its ends do not fully match the called genes, so a read error is possible. This chain uses TRBV7-9 with TRBJ1-2; D remains ambiguous. CDR3 size: 12 residues. CDR1 is SEHNR, CDR2 FQNEAQ, per germline (reference sequence). CDR3 residues: CRVGQPNYGYTF. The CDR3 bases are TGCCGGGTAGGCCAACCTAACTATGGCTACACCTTC.

This clone has more than one count but fewer than ten. V usage is TRBV30 and J usage is TRBJ1-2; tentatively, D is TRBD1 (5 bases). Germline-derived CDR1 and CDR2 are GTSNPN and SVGIG (reference sequence). The V end lost 0 bases, the J end lost 6 bases, and 11 bases lay between the germline ends. CDR3 size: 13 residues. CDR3 sequence reads: CAWSVGGNNGYTF. CDR3 DNA sequence: TGTGCCTGGAGTGTCGGGGGGAATAATGGCTACACCTTC. The whole variable domain, filled in from reference TRBV30 and TRBJ1-2, reads SQTIHQWPATLVQPVGSPLSLECTVEGTSNPNLYWYRQAAGRGLQLLFYSVGIGQISSEVPQNLSASRPQDRQFILSSKKLLLSDSGFYLCAWSVGGNNGYTFGSGTRLTVV.

This clone was observed a handful of times. The genes are TRBV30 and TRBJ1-6, with a weak D call TRBD1 (6 bases). V was cut by 5 bases and J by 9 bases, with 11 bases left in between. Germline V CDR1 and CDR2: GTSNPN, SVGIG (reference sequence). The length of the CDR3 is 12 residues. The CDR3 sequence is CAWRTVGSPLHF. The CDR3 DNA reads TGTGCCTGGCGGACAGTGGGTTCACCCCTCCACTTT.

The V call is TRBV29-1, the J call TRBJ2-3; TRBD1 agrees at 8 bases. In germline, CDR1 is SQVTM, CDR2 ANQGSEA. Unmatched junction bases numbered 6, after V lost 5 bases and J lost 5 bases. The CDR3 spans 13 residues. The CDR3 reads CSVPQGAIDTQYF. The CDR3 DNA follows: TGCAGCGTTCCCCAGGGGGCTATAGATACGCAGTATTTT.

The sample holds one count of this clone. The genes are TRBV7-2 and TRBJ2-7; D may be TRBD1 or TRBD2 (5 bases each). V lost 7 bases to trimming and J lost 0 bases, with 13 bases between them. Per germline, CDR1 SGHTA and CDR2 FQGNSA. CDR3 length: 14 residues. The CDR3 DNA follows: TGTGCCAGCACCCGAGGGACGGGCTCCTACGAGCAGTACTTC. Residues: CASTRGTGSYEQYF.

The CDR3 DNA sequence: TGCGCCAGCAGCCTTAATGAAAAACTGTTTTTT. This sequence encodes CASSLNEKLFF. This rearrangement joins TRBV10-2 to TRBJ1-4; D gene ambiguous. CDR1 is WSHSY and CDR2 is SAAADI in the germline V gene. Trimming took off 6 bases at V and 4 bases at J, with 3 bases between the two ends. CDR3 size: 11 residues.

This clone was recorded only once. The chain is built from TRBV6-5 and TRBJ1-2; D is uncertain. The CDR3 totals 16 residues. Trimming stripped 2 bases from V and 4 bases from J, with 17 bases between. The V gene's germline CDR1 is MNHEY and CDR2 SVGAGI. The chain's CDR3 is CASSYSSIQPLYGYTF. DNA for the CDR3: TGTGCCAGCAGTTACAGCTCGATTCAGCCCCTCTATGGCTACACCTTC.

This chain uses TRBV5-1 with TRBJ1-2; no definite D call. Trimming cost V 4 bases and J 2 bases, with 6 bases left between them. This CDR3 is built from 12 residues. The germline gives CDR1 SGHRS, CDR2 YFSETQ. The CDR3: CASSQDNYGYTF. The CDR3 DNA is TGCGCCAGCAGCCAGGACAACTATGGCTACACCTTC. The full variable domain, completed using reference TRBV5-1 and TRBJ1-2, is KAGVTQTPRYLIKTRGQQVTLSCSPISGHRSVSWYQQTPGQGLQFLFEYFSETQRNKGNFPGRFSGRQFSNSRSEMNVSTLELGDSALYLCASSQDNYGYTFGSGTRLTVV.

The V call is TRBV14, the J call TRBJ2-5; D unclear. CDR1 is SGHDN and CDR2 is FVKESK in the germline V gene. The ends were cut back, 4 bases at V and 5 bases at J, with 20 bases in the middle. The length of the CDR3 is 16 residues. The CDR3 nucleotides are TGTGCCAGCAGCCGTTTCGCGATGGGCGCCTGGGAGACCCAGTACTTC. It translates to CASSRFAMGAWETQYF. Full variable domain (remainder filled in from reference TRBV14 and TRBJ2-5): EAGVTQFPSHSVIEKGQTVTLRCDPISGHDNLYWYRRVMGKEIKFLLHFVKESKQDESGMPNNRFLAERTGGTYSTLKVQPAELEDSGVYFCASSRFAMGAWETQYFGPGTRLLVL.

The rearrangement joins TRBV30 to TRBJ1-1, with 10 bases identical to TRBD1. CDR1 and CDR2 (germline): GTSNPN, SVGIG (reference sequence). Trimming took 7 bases from V and 11 from J; bases not matched to a gene: 13. The CDR3 spans 13 residues. This CDR3 reads CASAEDRGVFAFF. As DNA, the CDR3 is TGTGCCTCGGCGGAGGACAGGGGGGTTTTCGCTTTCTTT.

The gene calls are TRBV7-2 and TRBJ2-7, with D maybe TRBD1 (6 bases). The germline V and J ends were trimmed by 1 base and 3 bases, with 13 bases remaining between them. CDR1 is SGHTA, CDR2 FQGNSA, per germline. This CDR3 has 15 residues. As DNA, the CDR3 is TGTGCCAGCAGCTTAGGGTATGGGACAAACTACGAGCAGTACTTC. Its translation is CASSLGYGTNYEQYF.

This clone was seen once. This chain joins TRBV6-6 and TRBJ2-7; D may correspond to TRBD1 or TRBD2 (6 bases each). Trimming took 2 bases from V and 4 from J, leaving 18 bases between them. CDR3 length equals 16 residues. The germline gives CDR1 MNHNY, CDR2 SVGAGI (reference sequence). CDR3 in amino acids: CASSYTRGGLGYEQYF. The CDR3 DNA reads TGTGCCAGCAGTTACACCCGAGGGGGGCTGGGGTACGAGCAGTACTTC.

This chain connects TRBV7-9 to TRBJ1-3, with D uncertain. Germline loops: CDR1 SEHNR, CDR2 FQNEAQ (reference sequence). V gave up 2 bases and J gave up 4 bases, with 9 bases separating them. The CDR3 loop spans 14 amino acids. DNA of the CDR3: TGTGCCAGCAGCTTAAATTTCGGGGGAAACACCATATATTTT. It yields the protein CASSLNFGGNTIYF. Complete variable domain (other parts from reference TRBV7-9 and TRBJ1-3): DTGVSQNPRHKITKRGQNVTFRCDPISEHNRLYWYRQTLGQGPEFLTYFQNEAQLEKSRLLSDRFSAERPKGSFSTLEIQRTEQGDSAMYLCASSLNFGGNTIYFGEGSWLTVV.

V usage is TRBV4-3 and J usage is TRBJ1-4; 8 bases agree with TRBD1. The junction had 8 bases not matched to a gene; V was cut back by 4 bases and J by 7 bases. Looked up from germline, CDR1 is LGHNA and CDR2 is YSLEER. The CDR3 contains 15 residues. The DNA of the CDR3 is TGCGCCAGCAGCCGAACCGGGACAGGCCGTGAAAAACTGTTTTTT. Translation: CASSRTGTGREKLFF.

V gene TRBV19 combines with J gene TRBJ1-1; D uncertain. There are 16 residues in the CDR3. CDR1 and CDR2 (germline): LNHDA, SQIVND (reference sequence). The ends were cut back, 2 bases at V and 5 bases at J, with 18 bases in the middle. The CDR3 DNA follows: TGTGCCAGTAGTATAAGAACACCGCACGGTGGGACTGAAGCTTTCTTT. It encodes CASSIRTPHGGTEAFF.

This clone was found a few times. The chain recombines TRBV10-3 with TRBJ2-7; TRBD1 is a possible D gene (7 bases). CDR1 and CDR2 (germline): ENHRY, SYGVKD. Trimming took off 6 bases at V and 1 base at J, with 10 bases between the two ends. The CDR3 is 13 residues long. The CDR3 DNA reads as TGTGCCATCAGCAGGGGGGCGTCCTACGAGCAGTACTTC. Translated: CAISRGASYEQYF.

CDR3 residues: CASSQDQGTPLHF. The CDR3 DNA sequence: TGCGCCAGCAGCCAAGATCAGGGAACACCCCTCCACTTT. The chain combines TRBV4-3 with TRBJ1-6; possible D gene TRBD1, 5 bases. CDR1 is LGHNA and CDR2 is YSLEER in the germline V gene. Trimming stripped 0 bases from V and 11 bases from J, with 8 bases between. CDR3 length: 13 amino acids.

The chain couples TRBV30 to TRBJ1-1, with 7 nucleotides matching TRBD1. The germline V gene encodes CDR1 GTSNPN and CDR2 SVGIG (reference sequence). Trimming removed 0 bases from V and 3 bases from J; junction bases left unmatched: 1. The CDR3 length is 13 residues. CDR3 protein: CAWSVRGDTEAFF. CDR3 sequence (DNA): TGTGCCTGGAGTGTCAGGGGGGACACTGAAGCTTTCTTT.

The chain couples TRBV2 to TRBJ2-1, with a tentative D call TRBD2 (5 bases). Germline V gene sequence: CDR1 SNHLY, CDR2 FYNNEI. This CDR3 is 12 amino acids long. V was cut by 4 bases and J by 6 bases, with 7 bases left in between. This CDR3 reads CASSASSNEQFF. The CDR3 nucleotides read TGTGCCAGCAGTGCTAGCTCCAATGAGCAGTTCTTC.

The chain has TRBV19 and TRBJ2-2, with a possible D match to TRBD1 (5 bases). Trimming took off 9 bases at V and 1 base at J, with 9 bases between the two ends. The CDR3 runs to 13 residues. CDR1 LNHDA and CDR2 SQIVND come from the germline V gene (reference sequence). CDR3 region: CASRVGNTGELFF. CDR3 nucleotide sequence: TGTGCCAGCAGGGTGGGGAACACCGGGGAGCTGTTTTTT. Using reference TRBV19 and TRBJ2-2 for the parts outside the CDR3, the full variable domain is DGGITQSPKYLFRKEGQNVTLSCEQNLNHDAMYWYRQDPGQGLRLIYYSQIVNDFQKGDIAEGYSVSREKKESFPLTVTSAQKNPTAFYLCASRVGNTGELFFGEGSRLTVL.

The J gene is TRBJ2-1, the V gene TRBV2, with no clear D. CDR3 length: 11 residues. With 4 bases removed from V and 6 bases from J, the gap between germline ends came to 4 bases. Looked up from germline, CDR1 is SNHLY and CDR2 is FYNNEI. CDR3 residues: CASSVSNEQFF. The CDR3, as DNA: TGTGCCAGCAGTGTAAGCAATGAGCAGTTCTTC.